This paragraph reports one T cell receptor (beta chain). The antigen it binds to is not known. The input lacks base qualities; no much larger clone sits a single base away. Healthy HIV-negative adults with no recently reported acute infections or vaccinations were included as donors. Every donor was a Caucasian adult living in Nashville, Tennessee, USA. CD4+ T cells were enriched through magnetic negative selection, after which naive cells were positively selected on CD45RA and the remaining negative fraction served as the memory subset. Blood was obtained by leukapheresis, after which PBMCs were separated by Ficoll-Histopaque density gradient centrifugation and cryopreserved in liquid nitrogen vapor phase. Analytical flow cytometry was used to check the purity and quantity of each magnetically sorted T cell population. Genomic DNA was isolated from each sorted fraction and quantified by UV absorbance on a Nanodrop 2000c.

The data were obtained in a study of shared clonotypes between healthy human individuals (dated by TCRdb to the early 2020s). Background on the whole study: The cohort comprised a couple of women and three men aged 18 to 49 years. Blood TCR repertoires of roughly five healthy adults were deeply sequenced to estimate repertoire size and the extent of clonotype sharing between individuals. For each donor, CD4 naive and CD4 memory were each run on three plates, CD8 naive on two plates, and CD8 memory on one plate. Each donor's leukapheresis produced roughly between roughly 0.85 and 10 billion PBMCs. Libraries were prepared and TCR repertoires were sequenced by different laboratories using diverse techniques, in order to increase sequencing depth and limit assay-specific biases.

For CDR1 and CDR2, the germline V gene lists SGHTA and FQGTGA. V is cut back by 0 bases and J by 2 bases, with 3 bases in the junction unmatched. The CDR3 numbers 16 residues from cysteine through phenylalanine. The CDR3 DNA has 48 bases and is translated from base 1. Using the deep immunoSEQ assay, multiplex PCR amplified TCR CDR3 regions from genomic DNA. Extracted genomic DNA from each cell subset was distributed evenly across all wells of several immunoSEQ 96-well plates, and each plate was treated as a replicate. For sorted subsets, each replicate PCR was loaded with approximately 190 ng genomic DNA, equivalent to about 30,000 T cell genomes. Purified libraries were quantified with a Qubit 3.0 fluorometer, sized on a Bioanalyzer 2100, and re-quantified with the KAPA Library Quantification kit. Every immunoSEQ 96-well plate was sequenced on a separate single-read 150-cycle Illumina NextSeq 550 flow cell. The paper's processing steps were these. Because the immunoSEQ output included only junctional sequences and no quality scores, the filtering could not be the same as the filtering used for full-length reads. Sequences were annotated with PyIR, a Python wrapper for IgBLAST v1.9, using IMGT germline references to assign V/J genes and CDR3. Reads were filtered out if the reads had weak V/J assignments (E-value above 1e-6), no CDR3, stop codons, out-of-frame junctions, or ambiguous translated residues. V3J clonotypes were defined as sequences sharing the same inferred V gene, J gene, and CDR3 amino acid sequence. The percentage overlap between two repertoires was calculated by dividing the number of shared unique clonotypes by the size of the smaller repertoire. Repertoire richness was assessed with RTK rarefaction, the Chao1 estimator, and Recon v2.1 estimates of unobserved clonotypes. Generation probabilities for all TCRbeta clonotypes obtained by the gDNA method from a few donors were computed using OLGA. TCRdb mirrors the immuneACCESS table, restricted to in-frame sequences. Some clones are absent from its copies; in checked studies, under half trace to an unresolved V gene, and the reason for the others is unknown. V, J and clone size reflect that table, while D and trimming were determined from the DNA. The sample profile shows around 980,000 clones; more than 75% of them were found once. The top ten constitute roughly 0.62% of the sample.

Points the paper makes about the study in general: When several donors were compared, the shared fraction of clonotypes was about 5.5% for naive CD4, around 3.5% for naive CD8, 2% to 2.5% for memory CD4, and less than 0.5% for memory CD8. Sampling was restricted to blood, and TCR repertoires in tissue are likely to differ from TCR repertoires in blood. Naive subsets generally had larger estimated clonotype richness than memory subsets did. Because the study included only a small number of donors, the genetic and exposure-history diversity represented was limited. Based on pairwise subsampling, the degree of clonotype sharing among donors was expected to be affected by sequencing depth. Compared with non-shared clonotypes, clonotypes shared by all four sorted-subset donors had higher generation probabilities. Incomplete sequencing was indicated by rarefaction of sorted-subset datasets, despite the large sequencing depth.

This receptor was obtained from a young man in good health. Some clones in this sample may be carry-over from other donors' samples. Sequenced material: memory CD4+ T cells from PBMCs. The cell subset or site label of this sample denotes: CD45RA-negative fraction. Recombination linked TRBV7-3 to TRBJ2-7; TRBD1 agrees with 11 junctional bases. Here is the DNA: TGTGCCAGCAGCTTAACCCCGGGACAGGGGGCCTACGAGCAGTACTTC. It specifies CASSLTPGQGAYEQYF.